The clone carrying this T cell receptor (beta chain) was counted a few times. Its specificity is unknown. This entry comes from a study of vaccination and CD4 T cells after COVID-19. Documented treatment: roughly 10-day PBMC culture with coronavirus spike peptide pools or control peptides (ViraFEST assay). ViraFEST sequenced TCRs after peptide-pool expansion of antigen-specific T cells. Germline lookup yields CDR1 MNHEY and CDR2 SVGEGT. There are 15 residues in the CDR3. V lost 1 base and J 5 bases, leaving 14 bases between the germline ends. Cultured CD4+ T-cell DNA underwent Oncomine TCR Beta short-read sequencing. One entry per CDR3 protein results from TCRdb running MiXCR on the PCR reads. Of 20,000 or so distinct CDR3 sequences in the sample, roughly 50% are singletons; the top ten hold around 6.3%.

The receptor's source is a human donor who had recovered from COVID-19. The chain uses TRBV6-2 or TRBV6-3 and TRBJ2-5; no reliable D call. The specimen sequenced was CD4+ T cells from blood, cultured in vitro. CDR3 amino acids: CASSYLRRIKETQYF. Written as DNA, the CDR3 is TGTGCCAGCAGTTACTTGCGTCGAATCAAGGAGACCCAGTACTTC.